This TCR beta chain was recorded in a study of CD4 and CD8 cells across lung adenocarcinoma regions. TCRdb ran MiXCR on the PCR reads and lists one entry per CDR3 protein. The data contain some 11,000 distinct CDR3 sequences, 50% to 65% of them singletons. This CDR3 spans 12 amino acids. Germline V gene lookup returns CDR1 DFQATT and CDR2 SNEGSKA (reference sequence). The V end lost 3 bases, the J end lost 11 bases, and 16 bases lay between the germline ends. The specimen sequenced was CD4+ T cells from the center of a lung tumor. This TCR was sampled from a male donor with lung adenocarcinoma. The CD4 and CD8 labels of this study may be unreliable. The J gene is TRBJ2-5, the V gene TRBV20-1; no definite D call. The CDR3 loop is CSARGRRAEQYF. The CDR3 DNA sequence: TGCAGTGCTAGGGGTAGACGTGCGGAGCAGTACTTC.